This is a list of T cell receptor beta chains from one sample in a study of T-cell memory formation after mild COVID-19. MiXCR was run by TCRdb on the 5' RACE reads, yielding one entry per CDR3 protein. The data show roughly 480,000 distinct CDR3 sequences, roughly 23% seen once. The sequenced material came from PBMCs or a T cell subset sorted from them (not recorded which). These receptors came from an adult woman who had mild COVID-19 (a few samples of this study predate the infection). Cell type and time point are not known. Each CDR3 is given with its conserved first and last residue. A D gene is named only where the DNA matches it firmly. Size is stated for part of the rows, as once, few or many counts, or as a class when the clone is expanded.

J,V,D,size,CDR3,DNA
TRBJ2-2,TRBV29-1,.,.,CSVPALNTGELFF,TGCAGCGTTCCCGCCTTGAACACCGGGGAGCTGTTTTTT
TRBJ2-1,TRBV11-3,TRBD1,.,CASSLTGQGYNEQFF,TGTGCCAGCAGCTTAACGGGACAGGGATACAATGAGCAGTTCTTC
TRBJ1-1,TRBV5-5,TRBD1,.,CASRDRANTEAFF,TGTGCCAGCAGAGACAGGGCGAACACTGAAGCTTTCTTT
TRBJ1-1,TRBV2,.,.,CASSEGTAPGVWTEAFF,TGTGCCAGCAGTGAAGGGACAGCTCCAGGGGTTTGGACTGAAGCTTTCTTT
TRBJ2-5,TRBV5-1,.,.,CASHRTQETQYF,TGCGCCAGCCATAGGACCCAAGAGACCCAGTACTTC
TRBJ1-2,TRBV27,.,.,CASRTGSANYGYTF,TGTGCCAGCAGAACAGGTTCAGCTAACTATGGCTACACCTTC
TRBJ1-2,TRBV12-3/TRBV12-4,.,.,CASSFVGSSGYGYTF,TGTGCCAGCAGTTTTGTCGGGTCGTCGGGGTATGGCTACACCTTC
TRBJ1-2,TRBV25-1,TRBD1,.,CASSESIQGAGGYTF,TGTGCCAGCAGTGAATCAATCCAGGGGGCTGGTGGCTACACCTTC
TRBJ2-7,TRBV7-2,TRBD1,.,CASSGRGQGAYEQYF,TGTGCCAGCAGCGGACGGGGACAGGGGGCCTACGAGCAGTACTTC
TRBJ2-5,TRBV7-7,.,.,CASSKQKLWETQYF,TGTGCCAGCAGCAAACAAAAACTCTGGGAGACCCAGTACTTC
TRBJ2-7,TRBV10-3,TRBD2,.,CAIGTSVYEQYF,TGTGCCATCGGGACTAGCGTCTACGAGCAGTACTTC
TRBJ2-2,TRBV7-2,TRBD2,few,CASSRPGTSLPGELFF,TGTGCCAGCAGCCGCCCCGGGACTAGTCTCCCCGGGGAGCTGTTTTTT
TRBJ2-1,TRBV12-3/TRBV12-4,.,.,CASSRSFYNEQFF,TGTGCCAGCAGTAGGTCCTTTTACAATGAGCAGTTCTTC
TRBJ1-1,TRBV2,.,.,CASKSPSGTEAFF,TGTGCCAGCAAAAGTCCGAGTGGCACTGAAGCTTTCTTT
TRBJ2-3,TRBV7-2,TRBD2,once,CASSPSFWGGQYF,TGTGCCAGCAGCCCAAGCTTCTGGGGGGGGCAGTATTTT
TRBJ2-1,TRBV5-1,TRBD2,.,CASSIAGGPNNEQFF,TGCGCCAGCAGCATAGCGGGAGGCCCCAACAATGAGCAGTTCTTC
TRBJ2-7,TRBV24-1,.,.,CATSSPGTYEQYF,TGTGCCACCAGTTCTCCGGGGACCTACGAGCAGTACTTC
TRBJ2-7,TRBV5-1,.,many,CASSPPGGPYEQYF,TGCGCCAGCAGCCCCCCAGGCGGACCCTACGAGCAGTACTTC
TRBJ2-7,TRBV6-2/TRBV6-3,TRBD1,.,CASSTSGTEPYEQYF,TGTGCCAGCAGTACCTCCGGGACAGAGCCCTACGAGCAGTACTTC
TRBJ2-7,TRBV6-1,.,.,CASNREWYEQYF,TGTGCCAGTAACAGGGAATGGTACGAGCAGTACTTC
TRBJ2-7,TRBV20-1,.,.,CSARGYWWGARLYYEQYF,TGCAGTGCTAGAGGGTATTGGTGGGGGGCCCGCCTGTATTACGAGCAGTACTTC
TRBJ1-1,TRBV5-1,TRBD1,.,CASSWAQGSYTEAFF,TGCGCCAGCAGCTGGGCACAGGGGAGTTACACTGAAGCTTTCTTT
TRBJ2-7,TRBV20-1,TRBD1,.,CSASGTGGISDEQYF,TGCAGTGCCTCCGGGACAGGGGGAATCTCGGACGAGCAGTACTTC
TRBJ2-3,TRBV4-1,TRBD2,.,CASSQDGGQEGTSGRDGTDTQYF,TGCGCCAGCAGCCAAGACGGGGGGCAGGAAGGGACTAGCGGGAGAGACGGCACAGATACGCAGTATTTT
TRBJ2-1,TRBV7-9,TRBD1,.,CASSPRDRGQHYNEQFF,TGTGCCAGCAGCCCCCGGGACAGGGGCCAACACTACAATGAGCAGTTCTTC
TRBJ1-3,TRBV4-1,TRBD1,few,CASSQDRQGDFSGNTIYF,TGCGCCAGCAGCCAAGATCGACAGGGGGACTTCTCTGGAAACACCATATATTTT
TRBJ1-3,TRBV5-1,.,.,CASSLGPGTTGNTIYF,TGCGCCAGCAGCTTGGGTCCGGGGACGACTGGAAACACCATATATTTT